This T cell receptor beta chain stems from a study of CD8+ T cells in alopecia areata. The treatment denotes: oral pan-JAK inhibitor, 5-10 mg twice daily. CDR1 KGHSH and CDR2 LQKENI come from the germline V gene. The CDR3 length is 16 residues. The J segment lost 3 bases and the V segment lost 3 bases, leaving 9 bases of the junction unmatched. Extracted RNA was reverse transcribed, and the resulting cDNA served as sequencing template. The protocol was immunoSEQ multiplex PCR, while the TCRdb copy is restricted to in-frame clones and leaves out a portion. Of some 220,000 clones listed, approximately 57% are singletons. This clone was seen a handful of times.

The sequence was collected from a human donor with alopecia areata. Sequenced material: CD4+ T cells sorted from blood, taken at week 4, from a patient treated with tofacitinib. The chain employs TRBV18 and TRBJ2-3, with 7 bases identical to TRBD1. CDR3 sequence: CASSPPIGGGTDTQYF. CDR3 sequence (DNA): TGTGCCAGCTCACCCCCGATAGGGGGCGGAACAGATACGCAGTATTTT.